The rows below give T cell receptor beta chains drawn from one sample of a study of identical twins. TCRdb re-derived calls from the 5' RACE reads in MiXCR, one entry per CDR3 protein. The table lists 500,000 to 700,000 distinct CDR3 sequences, less than 9% of them singletons. In addition, the sample was reused for a study of yellow fever vaccine responses in identical twins.

The sequencing input was PBMCs. These receptors all come from a woman aged 18 to 35 in good health. The CDR3 runs from the conserved cysteine through the conserved F or W. The D gene is left open where the match is weak. Clone size, where shown, is once, few, many, or a class for clones that have expanded.

j_call | d_call | clone_size | v_call | cdr3_aa | cdr3_nt
TRBJ1-1 | TRBD1 | few | TRBV10-3 | CAILPGTGAGGTEAFF | TGTGCCATCCTGCCCGGGACAGGGGCCGGGGGAACTGAAGCTTTCTTT
TRBJ2-1 | . | . | TRBV29-1 | CSVELVTRGGHEQFF | TGCAGCGTTGAATTAGTAACCCGCGGAGGTCATGAGCAGTTCTTC
TRBJ1-6 | . | once | TRBV7-9 | CASSPINPNSPLHF | TGTGCCAGCAGCCCCATTAACCCCAATTCACCCCTCCACTTT
TRBJ2-3 | TRBD2 | few | TRBV9 | CASSALAGHSTDTQYF | TGTGCCAGCAGCGCCCTAGCGGGGCATAGCACAGATACGCAGTATTTT
TRBJ1-5 | . | . | TRBV6-1 | CASSPITNQPQHF | TGTGCCAGCAGCCCGATAACCAATCAGCCCCAGCATTTT
TRBJ1-1 | . | few | TRBV6-1 | CASSDRTWWNTEAFF | TGTGCCAGCAGTGATCGTACGTGGTGGAACACTGAAGCTTTCTTT
TRBJ1-1 | TRBD1 | . | TRBV4-2 | CASSRGQGEGLSTEAFF | TGTGCCAGCAGCCGCGGACAGGGTGAAGGGCTTAGTACTGAAGCTTTCTTT
TRBJ2-7 | . | . | TRBV28 | CASSLGAVSYEQYF | TGTGCCAGCAGTTTAGGAGCGGTCTCCTACGAGCAGTACTTC
TRBJ2-1 | . | few | TRBV5-6 | CASSLEGQFISEQFF | TGTGCCAGCAGCTTGGAAGGACAGTTTATTAGTGAGCAGTTCTTC
TRBJ2-1 | . | many | TRBV5-6 | CASSLVGGSSYNEQFF | TGTGCCAGCAGCTTGGTGGGGGGTTCCTCCTACAATGAGCAGTTCTTC
TRBJ2-1 | TRBD2 | few | TRBV7-9 | CASSPQAGRPHEQFF | TGTGCCAGCAGCCCACAAGCGGGGCGGCCACATGAGCAGTTCTTC
TRBJ1-6 | TRBD1 | few | TRBV20-1 | CSARALGQGDSPLHF | TGCAGTGCTAGAGCCCTGGGACAGGGGGATTCACCCCTCCACTTT